The sequence of this T cell receptor beta chain was determined in a study of T cells after yellow fever vaccination (dated by TCRdb to between 2018 and 2021). For context, the study as a whole: The SMART-Seq v4 Ultra Low Input RNA kit was used to prepare libraries from fractions with low cell numbers. Two healthy male donors made up the cohort, one aged 18 to 30 years and the other aged 30 to 40 years. Bulk TCR alpha and beta repertoires were sequenced longitudinally to track T-cell clones before and after primary and booster YFV17D yellow fever vaccination. Bulk PBMC replicates and cell subsets were isolated from blood drawn at multiple timepoints before and after both primary and secondary immunization.

Explained via the paper, the treatment or condition label denotes: live attenuated yellow fever vaccine strain. PBMCs were isolated from peripheral blood using a standard Ficoll-Paque protocol. Dynabeads CD4 and CD8 positive selection kits were used to isolate CD4 and CD8 T-cell fractions. TriZol was used to extract RNA from bulk PBMCs, CD4 and CD8 fractions, and dextramer-positive and dextramer-negative fractions. TCR cDNA was made using 5'RACE template switching, a step that added a universal primer site and unique molecular identifiers. Priming for cDNA synthesis came from both the TCR alpha and TCR beta constant segments. Library amplification used two PCR steps, and the second PCR step added sample barcodes and sequencing adapters. Sequencing of libraries was performed on Illumina HiSeq 2500 (2x100 bp) or NovaSeq (2x150 bp). The study's processing was this. MIGEC handled demultiplexing of reads and collapsing into UMI consensus sequences, while MiXCR performed V(D)J alignment. Using edgeR on replicate PBMC samples, clonotypes were called vaccine-responding if FDR was below 0.01 and the log2 fold change was above 5 up to day 15. Each bulk clonotype was labeled CD4 or CD8 based on which sequenced repertoire, CD4 or CD8, contained the clonotype at higher abundance. TCRdb reanalyzed the raw reads on its own, using fastp at Q25 for trimming and MiXCR for clone calling, and kept in-frame beta chains. CDR3 protein sequences are deduplicated, and each keeps its most common genes and DNA. For this entry, the V and J calls and clone size follow TCRdb and not the study's own pipeline. The sample table records some 110,000 distinct CDR3 sequences; about 7.2% of these occur just once. Of the sample, roughly 2.5% falls within the top ten clones.

Beyond this particular receptor, the publication reports: A small share of clonotypes occurred in both CD4 and CD8 compartments, likely arising from convergent recombination. Because only two donors were included in the study, the extent to which the findings can be generalized is limited. Computational filtering was needed because FACS-sorted repertoires could contain abundant contaminating clonotypes from the bulk population. The secondary T-cell response was weaker than the primary response but faster, peaking on day 5 instead of day 15. After the booster, most clones that had expanded after primary vaccination were detected again (around 97% of CD4 and more than 85% of CD8), suggesting broad maintenance of memory.

There are many counts of this clonotype. There is no known antigen for this receptor. Per-base qualities were not stored, and no clone one base away is much larger. The CDR3 sequence holds 15 residues, the cysteine and phenylalanine included. Left in the record is the CDR3 DNA by itself, 45 bases read in frame from the first base. The germline V gene supplies CDR1 ENHRY and CDR2 SYGVKD. Unmatched junction bases come to 18, with V trimmed by 10 bases and J by 7 bases. This clonotype originated in a man younger than 35 who received the YFV17D yellow fever vaccine. This chain joins TRBV10-3 to TRBJ1-2, with 7 bases matching TRBD1. The material was CD4+ T cells sorted from PBMCs, obtained approximately 40 days after the first yellow fever vaccination. In nucleotide form, the sequence is TGTGCCACCCGGGTCCATGAGAACAGGGGCGGTGGCTACACCTTC. It specifies CATRVHENRGGGYTF.